The next 16 T cell receptor beta chains were all read from a single sample in a study of blood T cell repertoires in COVID-19. TCRdb's table, derived via immunoSEQ multiplex PCR, lists solely in-frame clones and lacks some. The repertoire has some 150,000 clones, more than 70% of them found once; the top ten carry approximately 8.2%. The specimen was peripheral blood. The receptors shown here come from a woman aged 60-70 years with acute or convalescent COVID-19.

The rearrangement links TRBV9 to TRBJ1-6, with 7 bases fitting TRBD1. V trimming: 0 bases; J trimming: 9 bases; junction bases outside the gene matches: 6. Germline V lookup: CDR1 SGDLS, CDR2 YYNGEE. The CDR3 totals 15 residues. The CDR3: CASSVEGAIGSPLHF. In DNA, the CDR3 is TGTGCCAGCAGCGTAGAGGGGGCGATCGGTTCACCCCTCCACTTT.

The chain carries TRBV19 and TRBJ2-2; D not certain. Germline CDR1 is LNHDA and CDR2 is SQIVND (reference sequence). The V gene lost 9 bases and the J gene lost 1 base, with 12 bases spanning the gap. This CDR3 comprises 14 residues. The CDR3 nucleotides read TGTGCCAGCACGAGGCAGCTGAACACCGGGGAGCTGTTTTTT. Translated, it gives CASTRQLNTGELFF.

There are a few counts of this clone. The chain has TRBV5-1 and TRBJ2-3, with no clear D. CDR1 is SGHRS and CDR2 is YFSETQ in the germline V gene. V lost 1 base and J lost 0, with 9 bases in between. The CDR3 length is 15 residues. The CDR3 reads CASSLLHSSTDTQYF. The CDR3 DNA is TGCGCCAGCAGCTTGTTGCACAGCAGCACAGATACGCAGTATTTT.

The gene calls are TRBV20-1 and TRBJ1-5, with TRBD1 as a possible D gene (5 bases). V lost 3 bases and J lost 5, with 11 bases in between. Germline assignment: CDR1 DFQATT and CDR2 SNEGSKA (reference sequence). CDR3 length equals 13 residues. CDR3 sequence reads: CSASWQGYQPQHF. CDR3 sequence (DNA): TGCAGTGCTAGTTGGCAGGGCTATCAGCCCCAGCATTTT.

V is TRBV19 and J is TRBJ1-2; the D is unclear. CDR1 LNHDA and CDR2 SQIVND come from the germline V gene (reference sequence). Trimming took off 7 bases at V and 4 bases at J, with 19 bases between the two ends. The CDR3 loop spans 15 amino acids. Here the CDR3 reads CASTPIESGSYGYTF. The CDR3 nucleotides read TGTGCCAGTACCCCGATTGAGTCAGGCAGCTATGGCTACACCTTC.

The chain links TRBV7-3 to TRBJ2-1; TRBD1 matches 9 bases. CDR1 and CDR2 (germline): SGHTA, FQGTGA. This CDR3 has 15 residues. The ends lost 5 bases at V and 8 bases at J; junction bases unmatched: 10. CDR3 coding DNA: TGTGCCAGCAGCCCCAGGGACAGGGTTCCGGATGAGCAGTTCTTC. Its translation is CASSPRDRVPDEQFF.

This clone was seen repeatedly, ten times or more. This chain links TRBV10-1 with TRBJ2-1, with a weak D call TRBD2 (7 bases). The CDR3 totals 14 residues. CDR1 is WNHNN, CDR2 SYGVQD, per germline (reference sequence). Trimming shortened V by 3 bases and J by 7 bases, and 13 bases separated the two germline ends. CDR3 sequence reads: CASSDAGAGNEQFF. CDR3 bases: TGCGCCAGCAGTGATGCGGGGGCCGGGAATGAGCAGTTCTTC.

The rearrangement links TRBV10-3 to TRBJ2-5, with 7 bases identical to TRBD1. The CDR3 has 13 amino acids. V was clipped by 5 bases and J by 5 bases; unmatched bases: 5. Germline V gene lookup returns CDR1 ENHRY and CDR2 SYGVKD. The CDR3 region is CAISSGTAETQYF. Here the CDR3 DNA reads TGTGCCATCAGTTCCGGGACAGCGGAGACCCAGTACTTC.

In this sample, this clone turned up many times. Here the CDR3 DNA reads TGTGCCAGCACTCCGCCAAGATCCTACTCTGGAAACACCATATATTTT. This sequence encodes CASTPPRSYSGNTIYF. This chain links TRBV28 with TRBJ1-3; D remains unclear. The CDR3 has 16 amino acids. Trimming stripped 7 bases from V and 0 bases from J, with 16 bases between. Per the germline V gene, CDR1 is MDHEN and CDR2 is SYDVKM.

The rearrangement links TRBV19 to TRBJ1-1, with D possibly matching TRBD1 (5 bases). CDR1 is LNHDA and CDR2 is SQIVND in the germline V gene (reference sequence). Between the trimmed V and J ends, which lost 9 bases and 3 bases, there was a span of 11 bases. This CDR3 spans 12 amino acids. The CDR3, as DNA: TGTGCCAGCGCCACAGGATACACTGAAGCTTTCTTT. Protein sequence: CASATGYTEAFF.

The rearrangement joins TRBV19 to TRBJ1-2, with TRBD1 matching 9 bases. With 0 bases clipped from V and 5 bases from J, the junction kept 10 bases outside the gene matches. Germline CDR1 reads LNHDA; CDR2 reads SQIVND (reference sequence). This CDR3 is 17 amino acids long. The CDR3 loop is CASSIEITGTGPYGYTF. CDR3 DNA sequence: TGTGCCAGTAGTATAGAGATAACTGGGACAGGGCCATATGGCTACACCTTC.

A single count supports this clone. The chain combines TRBV7-8 with TRBJ2-1, with TRBD2 identical over 8 bases. CDR3 length: 16 amino acids. Germline CDR1 is SGHVS and CDR2 is FQNEAQ. The J segment lost 3 bases and the V segment lost 3 bases, leaving 7 bases of the junction unmatched. CDR3 region: CASSLGSGAYYNEQFF. The DNA of the CDR3 is TGTGCCAGCAGCTTGGGTAGCGGGGCCTACTACAATGAGCAGTTCTTC.

V gene TRBV25-1 combines with J gene TRBJ1-2, with D maybe TRBD1 (5 bases). Trimming cost V 2 bases and J 7 bases, with 11 bases left between them. The CDR3 extends over 13 amino acids. Germline CDR1 and CDR2: MGHDK and SYGVNS. The CDR3 loop reads CASSEGGVAGYTF. CDR3 coding DNA: TGTGCCAGCAGTGAAGGAGGGGTCGCTGGCTACACCTTC.

This chain uses TRBV28 with TRBJ2-7; TRBD2 agrees at 10 bases. The CDR3 has 19 residues. The J segment lost 7 bases and the V segment lost 3 bases, leaving 21 bases of the junction unmatched. Looked up from germline, CDR1 is MDHEN and CDR2 is SYDVKM. CDR3: CASSFPQLAGVTSPMEQYF. For the CDR3, the DNA is TGTGCCAGCAGTTTCCCGCAGCTAGCGGGGGTAACTTCCCCGATGGAGCAGTACTTC.

This sequence joins TRBV6-5 and TRBJ1-1; D is unresolved. Germline values: CDR1 MNHEY, CDR2 SVGAGI. The CDR3 is 12 residues long. The V end was cut by 0 bases, the J end by 10 bases, with 9 bases between. This CDR3 reads CASSYSDSGAFF. The CDR3 coding sequence is TGTGCCAGCAGTTACTCCGACTCGGGAGCTTTCTTT.

CDR3 region: CASSYASGGAEEQYF. In DNA, the CDR3 is TGTGCCAGCAGCTACGCTAGCGGGGGGGCGGAAGAGCAGTACTTC. The chain recombines TRBV4-2 with TRBJ2-7; 12 bases are a match to TRBD2. V trimming: 5 bases; J trimming: 7 bases; junction bases outside the gene matches: 9. CDR1 is LGHNA and CDR2 is YNFKEQ in the germline V gene. This CDR3 contains 15 residues.